Reported below is one T cell receptor (beta chain). The antigen is not known. The source of the sample is a study of CXCR3-negative and CXCR3-positive naive CD8 T cells. CDR3 size: 14 residues. The germline V gene has CDR1 SGDLS and CDR2 YYNGEE. Study-wide results and caveats: CXCR3-positive naive cells carried more hydrophobic TRB CDR3s than CXCR3-negative ones. TRBV-TRBJ usage was alike in naive CXCR3-negative and CXCR3-positive cells but differed in memory cells. No difference in surface CD5 was seen between naive subsets, and TCR strength was inferred from TRB CDR3 properties.

TRB cDNA was prepared as libraries by UMI-labeled 5' RACE. With the 5' RACE reads reprocessed, TCRdb shows one record per CDR3 protein and no DNA. Reported are around 95,000 distinct CDR3 sequences; the ten largest clones contain 0.9% to 1.2%. The rearrangement links TRBV9 to TRBJ1-2. The source of this sequence is a human donor in good health. Some clones in this sample may be carry-over from other donors' samples. The sample was naive CXCR3+ CD8+ T cells from blood. Subset here: CD45RO-CCR7+CD27+CD95- naive CD8+ T cells expressing CXCR3 (TNR3+). Here the CDR3 reads CASSAAVGGDGYTF.